This paragraph reports one T cell receptor beta chain. The target antigen is unknown. This sample was included in a study of response to subunit inactivated influenza vaccine. The study, taken as a whole, reports: There was a suggestion from the authors that each seasonal influenza vaccination recruits few new T cells.

TCRdb recomputed calls from the RT-PCR reads with MiXCR, one row per CDR3 protein. The sample records hundreds of thousands of distinct CDR3 sequences, less than 15% being singletons. V dropped 0 bases and J dropped 4 bases, with 13 bases sitting between them. Germline CDR1 and CDR2: LGHNA and YSLEER. CDR3 length: 16 residues. The chain employs TRBV4-3 and TRBJ2-1, with unresolved D. The receptor's source is a man in his fifties who received an inactivated influenza vaccine. This specimen consisted of PBMCs from blood, obtained 14 days before vaccination. The CDR3 bases are TGCGCCAGCAGCCAAGATCCCTTTCTGGGATACAATGAGCAGTTCTTC. The encoded protein is CASSQDPFLGYNEQFF.